What follows describes a single T cell receptor beta chain. Its specificity is unknown. This sample was taken from a study of T cell responses to AZD1222 COVID-19 vaccine. General study results and limits: When two AZD1222 doses had been given, Spike-specific TCR breadth and depth rose. Every sample of the repertoires postdated the peak T cell response. The donor group comprised mostly white British people and more females; the analysis possibly underestimated clonal diversity. The study identified only five or six AZD1222 recipients as seropositive at baseline.

This CDR3 comprises 13 residues. From germline, CDR1 is LGHDT and CDR2 YNNKEL (reference sequence). Between the trimmed V and J ends, which lost 3 bases and 0 bases, there was a span of 6 bases. Libraries were prepared by immunoSEQ multiplex PCR; TCRdb keeps only in-frame clonotypes and omits some of them. The table records 150,000 or so clones, approximately 88% of them present only once. This TCR was sampled from an adult in good health. The V and J genes are TRBV3-1 (or the pseudogene TRBV3-2) and TRBJ2-7; D unresolved. Specimen: peripheral blood, collected on day 0 of AZD1222 vaccination. This chain's CDR3 is CASSHKGSYEQYF. The CDR3 coding sequence is TGTGCCAGCAGCCATAAGGGCTCCTACGAGCAGTACTTC.